The clone carrying this TCR beta chain is medium-sized. Localized lung adenocarcinoma, a non-small cell lung cancer, affected the donors. TCRdb recomputed calls from the PCR reads with MiXCR, one row per CDR3 protein. The sample holds 25,000 or so distinct CDR3 sequences, around 52% seen once. This sample is drawn from a study of CD4 and CD8 cells across lung adenocarcinoma regions. The sample consisted of CD4+ T cells from the center of a lung tumor. This clonotype was obtained from a male donor with lung adenocarcinoma. The CD4 and CD8 labels of this study may be unreliable.

The CDR3 sequence is CASSYWGTGKTFDGAAKNIQYF. The DNA of the CDR3 is TGTGCCAGCAGTTACTGGGGGACAGGGAAAACATTTGACGGCGCGGCCAAAAACATTCAGTACTTC. The V gene is TRBV7-9, the J gene TRBJ2-4, with 9 bases identical to TRBD1. Trimming at V came to 6 bases and at J to 1 base, leaving 25 bases not matched to a gene. The CDR3 contains 22 residues. Germline V gives CDR1 SEHNR, CDR2 FQNEAQ (reference sequence).